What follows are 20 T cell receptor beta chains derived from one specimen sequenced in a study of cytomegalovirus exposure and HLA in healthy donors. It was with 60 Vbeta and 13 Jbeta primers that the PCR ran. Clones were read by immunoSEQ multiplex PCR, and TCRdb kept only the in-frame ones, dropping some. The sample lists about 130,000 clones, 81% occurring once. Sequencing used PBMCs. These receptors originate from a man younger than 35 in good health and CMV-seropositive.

The CDR3 loop is CASSLDLAGGLDTQYF. In DNA, the CDR3 is TGTGCCAGCAGCCTAGACCTAGCGGGGGGTTTAGATACGCAGTATTTT. This chain links TRBV9 with TRBJ2-3, with 11 bases that match TRBD2. Germline CDR1 and CDR2: SGDLS and YYNGEE. With V trimmed by 4 bases and J by 5 bases, 9 bases remained unmatched. The CDR3 consists of 16 residues.

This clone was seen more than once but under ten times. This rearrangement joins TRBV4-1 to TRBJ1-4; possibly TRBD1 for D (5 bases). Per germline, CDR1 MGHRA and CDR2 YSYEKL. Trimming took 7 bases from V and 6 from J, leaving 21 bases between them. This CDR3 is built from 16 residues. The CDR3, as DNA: TGCGCCAGCACCGACCGAGCCCCCGCAGGGTATGAAAAACTGTTTTTT. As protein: CASTDRAPAGYEKLFF.

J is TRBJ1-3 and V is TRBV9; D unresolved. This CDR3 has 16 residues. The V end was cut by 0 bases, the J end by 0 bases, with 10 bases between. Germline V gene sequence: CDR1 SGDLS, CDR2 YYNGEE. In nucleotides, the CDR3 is TGTGCCAGCAGCGTAGACGGAGTACTCTCTGGAAACACCATATATTTT. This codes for CASSVDGVLSGNTIYF.

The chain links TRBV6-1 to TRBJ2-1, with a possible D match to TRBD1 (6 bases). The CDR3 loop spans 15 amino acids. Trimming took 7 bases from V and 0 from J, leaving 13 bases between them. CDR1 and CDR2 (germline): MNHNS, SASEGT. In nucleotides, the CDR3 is TGTGCCAGCACCATTACAGGGAGCTCCTACAATGAGCAGTTCTTC. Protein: CASTITGSSYNEQFF.

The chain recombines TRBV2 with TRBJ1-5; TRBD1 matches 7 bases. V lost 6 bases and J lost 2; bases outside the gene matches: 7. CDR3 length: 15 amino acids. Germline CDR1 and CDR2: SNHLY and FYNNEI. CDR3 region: CASRGPGQGNQPQHF. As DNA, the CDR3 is TGTGCCAGCAGGGGGCCAGGACAGGGCAATCAGCCCCAGCATTTT.

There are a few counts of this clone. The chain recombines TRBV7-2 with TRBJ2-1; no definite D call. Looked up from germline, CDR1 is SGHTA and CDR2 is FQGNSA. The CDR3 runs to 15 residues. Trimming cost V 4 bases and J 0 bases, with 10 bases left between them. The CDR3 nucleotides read TGTGCCAGCAGCTACGGAGTGCGCTCCTACAATGAGCAGTTCTTC. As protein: CASSYGVRSYNEQFF.

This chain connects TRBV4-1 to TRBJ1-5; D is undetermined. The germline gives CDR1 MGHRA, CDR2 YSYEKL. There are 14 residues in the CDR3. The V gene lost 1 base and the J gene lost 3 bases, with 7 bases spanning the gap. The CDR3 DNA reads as TGCGCCAGCAGCCAAGGCACAGACAATCAGCCCCAGCATTTT. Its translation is CASSQGTDNQPQHF.

CDR3 nucleotide sequence: TGTGCCACCAGCTCTAGCGGGAGAACCGGGGAGCTGTTTTTT. As protein: CATSSSGRTGELFF. This chain links TRBV15 with TRBJ2-2; 10 bases match TRBD2. Trimming cost V 5 bases and J 5 bases; bases outside gene matches: 2. The CDR3 consists of 14 residues. Germline V gene data show CDR1 as LNHNV and CDR2 as YYDKDF (reference sequence).

CDR3 DNA: TGTGCCAGCAGCCAAACCCAGGGAAATTCACCCCTCCACTTT. This codes for CASSQTQGNSPLHF. V gene TRBV11-2 combines with J gene TRBJ1-6, with TRBD1 as a possible D gene (5 bases). The V gene's germline CDR1 is SGHAT and CDR2 FQNNGV. The CDR3 runs 14 residues. V dropped 5 bases and J dropped 7 bases, with 12 bases sitting between them.

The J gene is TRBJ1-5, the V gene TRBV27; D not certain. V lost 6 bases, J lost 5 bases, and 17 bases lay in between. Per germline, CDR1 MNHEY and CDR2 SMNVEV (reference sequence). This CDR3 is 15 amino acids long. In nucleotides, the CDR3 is TGTGCCAGCAGCCCAGGATCTAGAGGGTATCAGCCCCAGCATTTT. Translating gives CASSPGSRGYQPQHF.

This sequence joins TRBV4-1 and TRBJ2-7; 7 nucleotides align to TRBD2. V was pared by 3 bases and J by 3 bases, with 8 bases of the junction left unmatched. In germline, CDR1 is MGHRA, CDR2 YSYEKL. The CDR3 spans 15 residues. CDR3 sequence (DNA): TGCGCCAGCAGCCAGGGGGGAGGGATAGACTACGAGCAGTACTTC. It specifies CASSQGGGIDYEQYF.

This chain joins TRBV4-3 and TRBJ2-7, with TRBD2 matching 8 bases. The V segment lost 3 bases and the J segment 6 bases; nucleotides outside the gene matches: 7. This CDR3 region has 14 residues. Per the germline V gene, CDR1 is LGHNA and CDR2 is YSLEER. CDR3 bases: TGCGCCAGCAGCCAGACATCTGCGGGAGGCGAGCAGTACTTC. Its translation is CASSQTSAGGEQYF.

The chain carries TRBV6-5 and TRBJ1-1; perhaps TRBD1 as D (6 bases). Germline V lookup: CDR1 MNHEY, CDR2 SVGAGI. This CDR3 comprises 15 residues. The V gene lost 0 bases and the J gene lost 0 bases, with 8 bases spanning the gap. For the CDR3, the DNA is TGTGCCAGCAGTTACTCGGACAGCTTGAACACTGAAGCTTTCTTT. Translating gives CASSYSDSLNTEAFF.

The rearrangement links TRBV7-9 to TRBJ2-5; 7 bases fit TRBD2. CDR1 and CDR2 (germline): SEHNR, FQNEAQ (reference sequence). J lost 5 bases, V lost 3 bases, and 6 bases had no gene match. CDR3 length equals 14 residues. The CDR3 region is CASSLRLAGETQYF. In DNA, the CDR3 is TGTGCCAGCAGCTTGCGACTAGCTGGGGAGACCCAGTACTTC.

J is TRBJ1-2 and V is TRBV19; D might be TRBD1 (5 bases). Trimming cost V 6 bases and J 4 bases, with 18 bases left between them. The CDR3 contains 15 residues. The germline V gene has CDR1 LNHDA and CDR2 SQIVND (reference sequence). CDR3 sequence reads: CASSRQQTTFYGYTF. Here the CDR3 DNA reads TGTGCCAGTAGCAGACAGCAGACCACGTTCTATGGCTACACCTTC.

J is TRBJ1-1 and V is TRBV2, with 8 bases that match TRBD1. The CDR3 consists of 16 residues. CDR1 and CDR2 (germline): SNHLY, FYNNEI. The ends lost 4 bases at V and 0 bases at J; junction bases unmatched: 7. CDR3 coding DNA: TGTGCCAGCAGTGCCAGGGGGCGAGGCATGAACACTGAAGCTTTCTTT. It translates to CASSARGRGMNTEAFF.

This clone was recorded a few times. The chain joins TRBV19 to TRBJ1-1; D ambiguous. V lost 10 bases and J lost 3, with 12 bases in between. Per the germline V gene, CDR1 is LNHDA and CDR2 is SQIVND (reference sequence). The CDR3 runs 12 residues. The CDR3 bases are TGTGCCACCCCACGAGCTGACACTGAAGCTTTCTTT. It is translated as CATPRADTEAFF.

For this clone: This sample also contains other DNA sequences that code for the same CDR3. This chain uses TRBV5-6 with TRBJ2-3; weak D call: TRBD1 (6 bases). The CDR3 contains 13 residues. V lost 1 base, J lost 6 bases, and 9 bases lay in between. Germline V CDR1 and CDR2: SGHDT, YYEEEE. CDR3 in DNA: TGTGCCAGCAGCTTGCAGGGGACGGATACGCAGTATTTT. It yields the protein CASSLQGTDTQYF.

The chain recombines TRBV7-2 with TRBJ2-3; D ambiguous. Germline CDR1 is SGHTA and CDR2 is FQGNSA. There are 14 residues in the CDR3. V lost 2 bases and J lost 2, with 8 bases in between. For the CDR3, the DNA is TGTGCCAGCAGCTTACTGAGAAACACAGATACGCAGTATTTT. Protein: CASSLLRNTDTQYF.

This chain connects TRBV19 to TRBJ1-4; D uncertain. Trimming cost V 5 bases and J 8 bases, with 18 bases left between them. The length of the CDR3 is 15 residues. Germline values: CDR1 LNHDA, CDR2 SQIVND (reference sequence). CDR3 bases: TGTGCCAGTAGTCCCAAAACGGGATATGGGGAAAAACTGTTTTTT. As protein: CASSPKTGYGEKLFF.